This passage covers 25 T cell receptor beta chains from one sample sequenced in a study of cytotoxic CD8 clonotypes in ibrutinib-treated CLL. This table comes from immunoSEQ multiplex PCR, and its TCRdb copy is limited to in-frame clones, with some not included. The sample lists hundreds of thousands of clones, just under 80% seen once, with about 6.7% in the top ten. The material was PBMCs, obtained before ibrutinib treatment. The receptors were sampled from a human donor with chronic lymphocytic leukemia.

The rearrangement uses TRBV25-1 and TRBJ2-1; 8 nucleotides agree with TRBD2. This CDR3 comprises 13 residues. With 6 bases clipped from V and 7 bases from J, the junction kept 5 bases outside the gene matches. In germline, CDR1 is MGHDK, CDR2 SYGVNS. CDR3 residues: CASRQAGVNEQFF. The CDR3 region has the DNA TGTGCCAGCAGGCAAGCGGGAGTAAATGAGCAGTTCTTC.

This chain uses TRBV18 with TRBJ2-7; 13 bases match TRBD2. V lost 3 bases to trimming and J lost 4 bases; unmatched junction nucleotides: 0. The CDR3 spans 14 residues. Germline V lookup: CDR1 KGHSH, CDR2 LQKENI. In nucleotides, the CDR3 is TGTGCCAGCTCACCGGGACTAGCGGGGTACGAGCAGTACTTC. Protein product: CASSPGLAGYEQYF.

This clone was detected a few times. The chain carries TRBV5-1 and TRBJ2-1; either TRBD1 or TRBD2 may supply D (5 bases each). The CDR3 has 16 residues. Germline CDR1 is SGHRS and CDR2 is YFSETQ. The V end lost 0 bases, the J end lost 8 bases, and 18 bases lay between the germline ends. CDR3 residues: CASSLGGLRPKDEQFF. For the CDR3, the DNA is TGCGCCAGCAGCTTGGGGGGGTTACGTCCCAAAGATGAGCAGTTCTTC.

This chain connects TRBV6-6 to TRBJ1-1; 9 bases line up with TRBD1. This CDR3 spans 13 amino acids. Germline-derived CDR1 and CDR2 are MNHNY and SVGAGI (reference sequence). The trim removed 5 bases at V and 6 bases at J, leaving 4 bases unmatched. The CDR3 region has the DNA TGTGCCAGCAGTCGTACAGGGGGCTCTGAAGCTTTCTTT. It specifies CASSRTGGSEAFF.

The chain couples TRBV5-6 to TRBJ1-1; no definite D call. CDR1 is SGHDT and CDR2 is YYEEEE in the germline V gene. This CDR3 region has 14 residues. V lost 4 bases, J lost 1 base, and 11 bases lay in between. In DNA form, the CDR3 reads TGTGCCAGCAGCCTGATAACACCGAACACTGAAGCTTTCTTT. It yields the protein CASSLITPNTEAFF.

The genes are TRBV29-1 and TRBJ2-5, with 15 bases matching TRBD2. Germline V gene data show CDR1 as SQVTM and CDR2 as ANQGSEA. This CDR3 comprises 14 residues. The junction had 10 bases not matched to a gene; V was cut back by 3 bases and J by 14 bases. The CDR3 bases are TGCAGCGTTGAGGACGGACTAGCGGGAGGGCCAGAATACTTC. Translation: CSVEDGLAGGPEYF.

The V gene is TRBV18, the J gene TRBJ2-7, with 9 nucleotides matching TRBD2. CDR1 and CDR2 (germline): KGHSH, LQKENI. With V trimmed by 0 bases and J by 4 bases, 4 bases remained unmatched. The CDR3 extends over 15 amino acids. CDR3 in DNA: TGTGCCAGCTCACCACCGGCTAGCGGGACATACGAGCAGTACTTC. The encoded protein is CASSPPASGTYEQYF.

CDR3 region: CANSLNTEAFF. The CDR3, as DNA: TGTGCCAACTCACTGAACACTGAAGCTTTCTTT. The V and J genes are TRBV2 and TRBJ1-1; D unclear. The CDR3 covers 11 residues. Germline-derived CDR1 and CDR2 are SNHLY and FYNNEI. V lost 10 bases and J 0 bases, leaving 6 bases between the germline ends.

This chain uses TRBV14 with TRBJ2-1; D is unresolved. Germline lookup yields CDR1 SGHDN and CDR2 FVKESK. The V end lost 6 bases, the J end lost 0 bases, and 6 bases lay between the germline ends. The CDR3 has 13 amino acids. Here the CDR3 DNA reads TGTGCCAGCAGTGGTAACTCCTACAATGAGCAGTTCTTC. This sequence encodes CASSGNSYNEQFF.

V is TRBV28 and J is TRBJ2-1; 12 positions match TRBD2. CDR3 length: 15 amino acids. Germline values: CDR1 MDHEN, CDR2 SYDVKM. With 5 bases clipped from V and 10 bases from J, the junction kept 9 bases outside the gene matches. The CDR3 loop is CASSPKTSGSGEQFF. CDR3 sequence (DNA): TGTGCCAGCAGTCCCAAGACTAGCGGGAGTGGAGAGCAGTTCTTC.

This clone has only one observation. The chain employs TRBV2 and TRBJ1-2; possible D gene TRBD1, 6 bases. With 5 bases removed from V and 4 bases from J, the gap between germline ends came to 8 bases. The germline V gene encodes CDR1 SNHLY and CDR2 FYNNEI. This CDR3 is built from 12 residues. CDR3 sequence (DNA): TGTGCCAGCAGTAAGGACAGCTATGGCTACACCTTC. It is translated as CASSKDSYGYTF.

The gene calls are TRBV29-1 and TRBJ2-3, with a possible D match to TRBD1 (5 bases). The CDR3 is 12 amino acids. The germline V gene has CDR1 SQVTM and CDR2 ANQGSEA. The germline V and J ends were trimmed by 5 bases and 5 bases, with 11 bases remaining between them. This CDR3 is CSVITGRDTQYF. DNA of the CDR3: TGCAGCGTTATAACAGGTCGAGATACGCAGTATTTT.

The chain is built from TRBV7-3 and TRBJ2-5, with TRBD1 identical over 8 bases. The V segment lost 6 bases and the J segment 4 bases; nucleotides outside the gene matches: 4. Germline CDR1 reads SGHTA; CDR2 reads FQGTGA. This CDR3 has 13 amino acids. DNA of the CDR3: TGTGCCAGCAGTCCGGGACAGGCAGAGACCCAGTACTTC. Its protein product is CASSPGQAETQYF.

The chain recombines TRBV28 with TRBJ2-7, with no clear D. Per the germline V gene, CDR1 is MDHEN and CDR2 is SYDVKM. CDR3 length: 13 amino acids. V shed 11 bases and J shed 0 bases, with 14 bases lying between them. The CDR3, as DNA: TGTGCCGTTGGGCGCAGCTACTCCTACGAGCAGTACTTC. Encoded protein: CAVGRSYSYEQYF.

V gene TRBV15 combines with J gene TRBJ2-6; TRBD1 agrees at 8 bases. Germline loops: CDR1 LNHNV, CDR2 YYDKDF (reference sequence). V lost 0 bases to trimming and J lost 2 bases; unmatched junction nucleotides: 9. The CDR3 spans 19 residues. The DNA for the CDR3 is TGTGCCACCAGCAGAGATAAGGCAGGGGGCCTCCCTGGGGCCAACGTCCTGACTTTC. Translating gives CATSRDKAGGLPGANVLTF.

V gene TRBV4-3 combines with J gene TRBJ2-7; 12 bases align to TRBD2. Losses at the gene ends were 0 bases for V and 0 bases for J; bases not matched to a gene: 6. This CDR3 has 18 amino acids. The germline V gene has CDR1 LGHNA and CDR2 YSLEER. The CDR3 sequence is CASSQDRTSGIYSYEQYF. The CDR3, as DNA: TGCGCCAGCAGCCAAGATAGGACTAGCGGGATATACTCCTACGAGCAGTACTTC.

This chain's CDR3 is CASSHGNEQFF. The CDR3 nucleotides read TGTGCCAGCAGTCACGGTAATGAGCAGTTCTTC. V is TRBV6-6 and J is TRBJ2-1; D not resolved. Germline V lookup: CDR1 MNHNY, CDR2 SVGAGI (reference sequence). This CDR3 comprises 11 residues. V was shortened by 5 bases and J by 7 bases, with 6 bases between the two germline ends.

V is TRBV28 and J is TRBJ2-5; 13 nucleotides agree with TRBD2. CDR1 is MDHEN and CDR2 is SYDVKM in the germline V gene. V lost 6 bases to trimming and J lost 5 bases; unmatched junction nucleotides: 6. This CDR3 is 15 amino acids long. The DNA of the CDR3 is TGTGCCAGCAGGCTGACTAGCGGGAGGTTGGAGACCCAGTACTTC. Its translation: CASRLTSGRLETQYF.

V usage is TRBV7-3 and J usage is TRBJ2-1, with 9 bases aligning to TRBD2. With V trimmed by 5 bases and J by 2 bases, 7 bases remained unmatched. The CDR3 is made up of 16 amino acids. Germline V gene lookup returns CDR1 SGHTA and CDR2 FQGTGA. The CDR3 protein is CASSLLASGTYNEQFF. CDR3 nucleotide sequence: TGTGCCAGCAGCCTGCTCGCTAGCGGGACCTACAATGAGCAGTTCTTC. Combining the CDR3 with reference TRBV7-3 and TRBJ2-1 gives the whole variable domain GAGVSQTPSNKVTEKGKYVELRCDPISGHTALYWYRQSLGQGPEFLIYFQGTGAADDSGLPNDRFFAVRPEGSVSTLKIQRTERGDSAVYLCASSLLASGTYNEQFFGPGTRLTVL.

J is TRBJ2-1 and V is TRBV10-3; TRBD1 matches at 9 bases. The V gene's germline CDR1 is ENHRY and CDR2 SYGVKD. This CDR3 is built from 13 residues. Trimming cost V 6 bases and J 6 bases; bases outside gene matches: 3. The CDR3 nucleotides read TGTGCCATCAGGGTGACAGGGGGCAATGAGCAGTTCTTC. Amino acid sequence: CAIRVTGGNEQFF.

The CDR3 DNA reads as TGCGCCAGCAGTTTTGACAGTATCTCTGGAAACACCATATATTTT. Encoded protein: CASSFDSISGNTIYF. The rearrangement uses TRBV5-1 and TRBJ1-3, with D tentatively TRBD1 (5 bases). Looked up from germline, CDR1 is SGHRS and CDR2 is YFSETQ. The CDR3 extends over 15 amino acids. The V gene lost 5 bases and the J gene lost 0 bases, with 12 bases spanning the gap. Full variable domain (outside the CDR3, taken from reference TRBV5-1 and TRBJ1-3): KAGVTQTPRYLIKTRGQQVTLSCSPISGHRSVSWYQQTPGQGLQFLFEYFSETQRNKGNFPGRFSGRQFSNSRSEMNVSTLELGDSALYLCASSFDSISGNTIYFGEGSWLTVV.

The chain's CDR3 is CASSQDFGAKNIQYF. CDR3 DNA: TGCGCCAGCAGCCAAGATTTCGGGGCCAAAAACATTCAGTACTTC. The rearrangement links TRBV4-3 to TRBJ2-4, with D unresolved. In germline, CDR1 is LGHNA, CDR2 YSLEER. CDR3 length: 15 amino acids. Trimming shortened V by 0 bases and J by 1 base, and 7 bases separated the two germline ends.

The rearrangement uses TRBV27 and TRBJ2-7; D remains ambiguous. Trimming left V 1 base short and J 0 bases short, with 10 bases between. The V gene's germline CDR1 is MNHEY and CDR2 SMNVEV (reference sequence). CDR3 length: 15 residues. CDR3 residues: CASSLFKGSSYEQYF. In nucleotides, the CDR3 is TGTGCCAGCAGTTTATTCAAGGGTAGCTCCTACGAGCAGTACTTC.

This chain links TRBV15 with TRBJ2-7; no definite D call. The ends were cut back, 0 bases at V and 6 bases at J, with 9 bases in the middle. Germline CDR1 is LNHNV and CDR2 is YYDKDF (reference sequence). There are 13 residues in the CDR3. The CDR3, as DNA: TGTGCCACCAGCAGAGATCTACTCGGCGAGCAGTACTTC. Translating it yields CATSRDLLGEQYF.

The chain recombines TRBV5-4 with TRBJ2-3; D is undetermined. Germline values: CDR1 SGHNT, CDR2 YYREEE (reference sequence). The CDR3 consists of 14 residues. Deletions cut 2 bases from V and 0 bases from J, with 7 bases between. In DNA, the CDR3 is TGTGCCAGCAGCTTTATGGGGAGCACAGATACGCAGTATTTT. It yields the protein CASSFMGSTDTQYF.